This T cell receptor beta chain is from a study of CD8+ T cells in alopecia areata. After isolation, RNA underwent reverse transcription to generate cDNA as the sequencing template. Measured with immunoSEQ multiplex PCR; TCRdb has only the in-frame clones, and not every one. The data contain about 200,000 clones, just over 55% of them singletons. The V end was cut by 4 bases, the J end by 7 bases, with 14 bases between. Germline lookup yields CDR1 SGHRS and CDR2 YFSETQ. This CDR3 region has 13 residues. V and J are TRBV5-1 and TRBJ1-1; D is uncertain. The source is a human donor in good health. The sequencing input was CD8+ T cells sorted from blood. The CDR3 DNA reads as TGCGCCAGCAGCCCCCCCTCAACGGTTGAAGCTTTCTTT. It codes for CASSPPSTVEAFF. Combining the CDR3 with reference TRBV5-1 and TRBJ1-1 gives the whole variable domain KAGVTQTPRYLIKTRGQQVTLSCSPISGHRSVSWYQQTPGQGLQFLFEYFSETQRNKGNFPGRFSGRQFSNSRSEMNVSTLELGDSALYLCASSPPSTVEAFFGQGTRLTVV.